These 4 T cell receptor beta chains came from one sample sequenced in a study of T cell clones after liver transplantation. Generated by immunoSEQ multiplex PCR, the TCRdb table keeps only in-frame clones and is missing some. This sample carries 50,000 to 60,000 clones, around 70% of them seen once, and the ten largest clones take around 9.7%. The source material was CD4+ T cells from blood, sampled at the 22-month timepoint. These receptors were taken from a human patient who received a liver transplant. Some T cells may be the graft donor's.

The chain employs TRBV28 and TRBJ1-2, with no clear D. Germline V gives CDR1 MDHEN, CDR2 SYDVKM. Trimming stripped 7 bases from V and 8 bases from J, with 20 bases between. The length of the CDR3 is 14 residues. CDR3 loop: CASTTSGKPWGYTF. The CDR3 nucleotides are TGTGCCAGCACCACGTCCGGGAAACCTTGGGGCTACACCTTC.

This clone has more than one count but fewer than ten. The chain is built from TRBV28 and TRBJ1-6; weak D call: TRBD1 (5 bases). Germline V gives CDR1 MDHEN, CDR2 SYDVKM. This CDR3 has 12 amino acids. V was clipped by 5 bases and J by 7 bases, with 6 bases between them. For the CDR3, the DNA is TGTGCCAGCAGTGAGGGGAATTCACCCCTCCACTTT. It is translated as CASSEGNSPLHF.

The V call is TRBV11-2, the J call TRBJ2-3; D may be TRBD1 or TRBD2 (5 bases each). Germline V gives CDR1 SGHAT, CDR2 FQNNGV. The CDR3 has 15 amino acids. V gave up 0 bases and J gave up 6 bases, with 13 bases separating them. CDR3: CASSLDRGPSDTQYF. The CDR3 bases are TGTGCCAGCAGCTTAGATAGGGGACCATCCGATACGCAGTATTTT.

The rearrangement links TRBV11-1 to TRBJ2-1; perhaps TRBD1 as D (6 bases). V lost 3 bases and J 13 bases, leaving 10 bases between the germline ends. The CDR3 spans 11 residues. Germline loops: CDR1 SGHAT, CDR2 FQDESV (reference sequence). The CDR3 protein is CASSFGDIQFF. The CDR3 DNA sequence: TGTGCCAGCAGCTTTGGGGACATTCAGTTCTTC.